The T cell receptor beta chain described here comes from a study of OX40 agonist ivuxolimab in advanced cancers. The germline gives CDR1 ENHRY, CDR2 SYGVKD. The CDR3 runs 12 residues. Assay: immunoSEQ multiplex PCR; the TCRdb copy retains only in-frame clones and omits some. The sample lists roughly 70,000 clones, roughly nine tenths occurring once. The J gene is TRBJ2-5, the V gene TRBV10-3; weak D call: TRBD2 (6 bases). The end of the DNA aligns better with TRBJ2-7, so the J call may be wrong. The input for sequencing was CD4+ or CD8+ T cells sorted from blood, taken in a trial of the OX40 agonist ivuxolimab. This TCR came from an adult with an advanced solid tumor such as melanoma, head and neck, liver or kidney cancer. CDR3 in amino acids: CAISGSSYEQYF. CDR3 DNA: TGTGCCATTAGCGGTAGCTCCTACGAGCAGTACTTC.